This T cell receptor (beta chain) was sequenced for a study of blood T cell repertoires in COVID-19. Study in general: Researchers got acute and convalescent COVID-19 samples from the United States, Italy and Spain. PBMCs, B-cell-depleted T cells, or T cells provided the cDNA or gDNA that made up the material.

In the original processing: Reference gene primer amplification in the assay estimated nucleated cell counts. This table comes from immunoSEQ multiplex PCR, and its TCRdb copy is limited to in-frame clones, with some not included. That table furnishes V, J and clone size, whereas the DNA furnished D and trimming. This sample carries roughly 250,000 clones, 80% to 90% of them seen once, and the ten largest clones take roughly 4%. Trimming stripped 5 bases from V and 0 bases from J, with 26 bases between. There are 19 residues in the CDR3. CDR1 is LNHDA, CDR2 SQIVND, per germline (reference sequence). The sequence was collected from a man aged 50 or older with acute or convalescent COVID-19. V is TRBV19 and J is TRBJ2-7; D is perhaps TRBD2 (6 bases). Sequenced material: peripheral blood. The DNA of the CDR3 is TGTGCCAGTAGTCCATTCTATGGGGGTGGTCTAGCGAGCTCCTACGAGCAGTACTTC. Amino acids: CASSPFYGGGLASSYEQYF.